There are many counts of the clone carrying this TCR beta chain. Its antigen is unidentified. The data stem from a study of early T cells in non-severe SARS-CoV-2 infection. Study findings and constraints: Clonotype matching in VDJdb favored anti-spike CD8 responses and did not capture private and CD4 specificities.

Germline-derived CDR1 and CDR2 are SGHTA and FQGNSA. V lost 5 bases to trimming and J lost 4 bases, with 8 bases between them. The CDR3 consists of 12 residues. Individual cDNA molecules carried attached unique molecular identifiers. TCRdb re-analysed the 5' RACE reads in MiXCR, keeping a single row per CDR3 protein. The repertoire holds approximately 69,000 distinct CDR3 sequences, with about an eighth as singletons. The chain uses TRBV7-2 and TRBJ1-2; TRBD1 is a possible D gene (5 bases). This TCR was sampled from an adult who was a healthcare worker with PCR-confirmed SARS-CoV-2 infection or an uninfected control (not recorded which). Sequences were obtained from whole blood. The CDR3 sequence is CASSRDGYGYTF. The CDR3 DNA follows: TGTGCCAGCAGCCGGGACGGCTATGGCTACACCTTC.